This TCR beta chain appears in the sequencing data of a study of glioma-infiltrating T cells after dendritic cell vaccination. This CDR3 has 14 amino acids. V dropped 4 bases and J dropped 9 bases, with 19 bases sitting between them. From germline, CDR1 is SEHNR and CDR2 FQNEAQ (reference sequence). The method was immunoSEQ multiplex PCR; TCRdb's version includes in-frame clones alone and lacks a portion of them. The sample shows fewer than 85,000 clones, about 90% of them seen only once. The TCR sequence derives from a human donor with glioblastoma. This chain connects TRBV7-9 to TRBJ2-7, with a possible D match to TRBD2 (5 bases). The input for sequencing was blood, taken before dendritic cell vaccination. The CDR3 coding sequence is TGTGCCAGCAGCTCGGACGGTCCGCCCGAGGGGCAGTACTTC. Its protein is CASSSDGPPEGQYF.